This record looks at one TCR beta chain sequence and its context. Per the authors' pipeline: Estimated nucleated cell counts came from reference gene primer amplification. Assay: immunoSEQ multiplex PCR; the TCRdb copy retains only in-frame clones and omits some. V, J and clone size reflect that table, while D and trimming were determined from the DNA. The table shows about 150,000 clones, with approximately 91% occurring only once. This CDR3 is built from 14 residues. CDR1 and CDR2 from the germline V gene are LNHDA and SQIVND (reference sequence). Trimming cost V 5 bases and J 3 bases; bases outside gene matches: 4. Seattle cases were enrolled at active infection and followed longitudinally. The data derive from a study of blood T cell repertoires in COVID-19.

The chain joins TRBV19 to TRBJ1-5, with TRBD1 identical over 7 bases. This sequence was found in a man in his late teens or twenties with COVID-19, enrolled during active disease. The source material was peripheral blood. The CDR3 spells CASSYRGFNQPQHF. The CDR3 DNA reads TGTGCCAGTAGTTACAGGGGCTTCAATCAGCCCCAGCATTTT.